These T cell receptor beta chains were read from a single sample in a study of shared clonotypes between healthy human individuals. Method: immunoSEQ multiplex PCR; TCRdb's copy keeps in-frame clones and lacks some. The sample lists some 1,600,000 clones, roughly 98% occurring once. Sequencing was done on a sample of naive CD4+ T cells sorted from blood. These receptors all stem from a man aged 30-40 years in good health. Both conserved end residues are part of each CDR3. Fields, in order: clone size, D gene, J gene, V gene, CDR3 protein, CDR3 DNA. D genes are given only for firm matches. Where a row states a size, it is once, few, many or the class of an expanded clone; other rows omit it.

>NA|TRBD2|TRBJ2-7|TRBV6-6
CASSSGGLNEQYF
TGTGCCAGCAGTTCCGGGGGACTAAACGAGCAGTACTTC
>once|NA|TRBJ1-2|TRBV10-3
CAIRGVGYTF
TGTGCCATCAGGGGGGTTGGCTACACCTTC
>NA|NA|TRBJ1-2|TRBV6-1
CASSWRVSDGYTF
TGTGCCAGCAGTTGGAGGGTGTCAGATGGCTACACCTTC
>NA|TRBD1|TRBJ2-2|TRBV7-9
CASSLASGTGWTGELFF
TGTGCCAGCAGCTTAGCATCCGGGACAGGGTGGACCGGGGAGCTGTTTTTT
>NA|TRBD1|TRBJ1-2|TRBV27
CASRPDRENYGYTF
TGTGCCAGCAGGCCGGACAGGGAAAACTATGGCTACACCTTC
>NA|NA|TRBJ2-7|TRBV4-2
CASSQEGGPSNYEQYF
TGTGCCAGCAGCCAAGAGGGCGGACCCTCAAACTACGAGCAGTACTTC
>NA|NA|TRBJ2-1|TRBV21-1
CASGQSYNEQFF
TGTGCCAGCGGCCAGTCTTACAATGAGCAGTTCTTC
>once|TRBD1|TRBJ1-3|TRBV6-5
CASSSPGQGIYTIYF
TGTGCCAGCAGTTCCCCGGGACAGGGTATATACACCATATATTTT
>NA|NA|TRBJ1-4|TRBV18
CASSKLGGEKLFF
TGTGCCAGCTCTAAACTCGGAGGTGAAAAACTGTTTTTT
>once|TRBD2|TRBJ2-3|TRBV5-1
CASSTGLAGVADTQYF
TGCGCCAGCAGCACGGGACTAGCGGGAGTTGCAGATACGCAGTATTTT
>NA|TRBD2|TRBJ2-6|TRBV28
CASHKGTSGFSGANVLTF
TGTGCCAGCCACAAAGGGACTAGCGGTTTCTCTGGGGCCAACGTCCTGACTTTC
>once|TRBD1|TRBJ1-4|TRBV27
CASSGQGGEKLFF
TGTGCCAGCTCGGGACAGGGTGGCGAAAAACTGTTTTTT
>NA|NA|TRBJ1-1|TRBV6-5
CASSYKPDTEAFF
TGTGCCAGCAGTTACAAGCCAGACACTGAAGCTTTCTTT
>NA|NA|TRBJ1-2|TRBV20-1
CSASPGLGYTF
TGCAGTGCTAGTCCGGGGCTTGGCTACACCTTC
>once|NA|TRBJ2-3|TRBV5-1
CASSLGRVTDTQYF
TGCGCCAGCAGCTTGGGAAGAGTCACAGATACGCAGTATTTT
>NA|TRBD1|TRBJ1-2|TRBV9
CASRDRGANYGYTF
TGTGCCAGCAGGGACAGGGGTGCTAACTATGGCTACACCTTC
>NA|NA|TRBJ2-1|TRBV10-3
CAISGEEYNEQFF
TGTGCCATCAGCGGAGAGGAGTACAATGAGCAGTTCTTC
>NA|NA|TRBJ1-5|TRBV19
CASSSNPTGQPQHF
TGTGCCAGTAGTTCCAACCCCACAGGGCAGCCCCAGCATTTT
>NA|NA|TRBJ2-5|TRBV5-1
CASSTTPGTRETQYF
TGCGCCAGCAGTACGACCCCCGGGACGAGGGAGACCCAGTACTTC
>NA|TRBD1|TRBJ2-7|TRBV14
CASSPISGTGALEQYF
TGTGCCAGCAGCCCGATCTCCGGGACAGGGGCCCTCGAGCAGTACTTC
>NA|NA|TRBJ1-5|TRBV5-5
CASSLGVLSNQPQHF
TGTGCCAGCAGCTTAGGGGTCCTTAGCAATCAGCCCCAGCATTTT
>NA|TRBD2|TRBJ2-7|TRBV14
CASSLGLAGAEQYF
TGTGCCAGCAGCTTAGGACTAGCGGGAGCCGAGCAGTACTTC
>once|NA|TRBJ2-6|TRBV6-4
CASSDFDGTSGANVLTF
TGTGCCAGCAGTGACTTCGACGGCACCTCTGGGGCCAACGTCCTGACTTTC
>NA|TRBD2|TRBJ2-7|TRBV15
CATSRDKRGGRYEQYF
TGTGCCACCAGCAGAGATAAACGGGGCGGGAGGTACGAGCAGTACTTC
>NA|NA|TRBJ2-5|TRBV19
CASSTRAWGETQYF
TGTGCCAGTAGTACCAGAGCGTGGGGGGAGACCCAGTACTTC
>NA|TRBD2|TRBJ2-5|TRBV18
CASSQTGTSGRAGETQYF
TGTGCCAGCTCACAGACCGGGACTAGCGGGAGGGCCGGTGAGACCCAGTACTTC
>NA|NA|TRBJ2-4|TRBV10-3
CAISEILAKNIQYF
TGTGCCATCAGTGAGATTCTAGCCAAAAACATTCAGTACTTC
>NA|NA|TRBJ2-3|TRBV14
CASSQSSGEDTQYF
TGTGCCAGCAGCCAGTCATCGGGGGAGGATACGCAGTATTTT
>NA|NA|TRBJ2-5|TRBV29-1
CSVIRADETQYF
TGCAGCGTTATCCGGGCCGATGAGACCCAGTACTTC
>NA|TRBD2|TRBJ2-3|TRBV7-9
CASSRNSGRLADTQYF
TGTGCCAGCAGCAGAAATAGCGGGAGGTTGGCAGATACGCAGTATTTT
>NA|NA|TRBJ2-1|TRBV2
CASWGARVGYEQFF
TGTGCCAGCTGGGGCGCGCGGGTCGGCTATGAGCAGTTCTTC
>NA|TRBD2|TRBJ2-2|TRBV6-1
CASSAELAGGYTGELFF
TGTGCCAGCAGTGCAGAGCTAGCGGGAGGATACACCGGGGAGCTGTTTTTT
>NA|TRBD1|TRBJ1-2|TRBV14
CASSQEGDSYGYTF
TGTGCCAGCAGCCAAGAAGGGGACAGCTATGGCTACACCTTC
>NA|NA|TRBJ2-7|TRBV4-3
CASSQDITRGLYEQYF
TGCGCCAGCAGCCAAGATATAACTAGAGGGCTCTACGAGCAGTACTTC
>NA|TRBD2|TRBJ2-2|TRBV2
CASRGAGGLIGELFF
TGTGCCAGCAGGGGAGCGGGAGGATTGATCGGGGAGCTGTTTTTT